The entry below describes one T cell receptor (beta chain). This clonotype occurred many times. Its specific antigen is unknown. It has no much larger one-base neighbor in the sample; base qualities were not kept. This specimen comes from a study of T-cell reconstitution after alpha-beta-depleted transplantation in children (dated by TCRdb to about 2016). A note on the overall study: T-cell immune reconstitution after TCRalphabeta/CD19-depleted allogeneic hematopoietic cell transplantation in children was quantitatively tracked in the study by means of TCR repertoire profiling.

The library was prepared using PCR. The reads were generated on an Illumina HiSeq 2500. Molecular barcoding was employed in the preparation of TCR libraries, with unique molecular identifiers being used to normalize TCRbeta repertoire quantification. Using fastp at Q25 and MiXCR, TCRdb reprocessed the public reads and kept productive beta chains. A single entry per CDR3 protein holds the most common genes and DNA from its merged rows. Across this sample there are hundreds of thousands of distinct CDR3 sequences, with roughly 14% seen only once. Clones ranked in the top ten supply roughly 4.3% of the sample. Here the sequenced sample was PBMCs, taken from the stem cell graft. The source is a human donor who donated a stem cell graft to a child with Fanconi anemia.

The DNA sequence is TGCGCCAGCAGCCAAGATCCCCCAGGTCTTAATGAAAAACTGTTTTTT. It encodes CASSQDPPGLNEKLFF. Recombination connected TRBV4-3 to TRBJ1-4; no D segment can be confidently identified. Relative to germline, V is 0 bases shorter and J is 4 bases shorter, with 12 bases between their ends. The CDR3 has 16 amino acids, counting the end cysteine and phenylalanine. CDR3 DNA is the only sequence kept; it has 48 bases, read in frame from the first base. CDR1 and CDR2, per the germline V gene, are LGHNA and YSLEER.